The 12 T cell receptor beta chains given below trace back to one sample, sequenced in a study of metastatic and nonmetastatic thyroid tumors. TCRdb reassembled clones from the PCR reads with MiXCR. Of some 84,000 clones listed, around 7.8% were seen once; the top ten hold roughly 10%. There were no patients who had received any treatment before thyroid surgery. Source material: blood. The receptors originated from a female donor with papillary thyroid cancer or a benign thyroid nodule (not recorded which). Some clones in this sample may be carry-over from other donors' samples.

This clone has ten or more counts. The chain joins TRBV5-1 to TRBJ2-3, with 12 positions matching TRBD2. Germline-derived CDR1 and CDR2 are SGHRS and YFSETQ. V lost 4 bases to trimming and J lost 6 bases; unmatched junction nucleotides: 24. CDR3 length: 21 residues. Here the CDR3 reads CASSGPPTSGGTVMVRDTQYF. CDR3 nucleotide sequence: TGCGCCAGCAGCGGACCGCCGACTAGCGGGGGAACGGTAATGGTTCGGGATACGCAGTATTTT.

This clone was recorded at least ten times. This rearrangement joins TRBV5-6 to TRBJ2-3; 11 positions match TRBD1. CDR3 length: 15 amino acids. The V gene end was trimmed by 5 bases and the J gene end by 5 bases; junction bases not matched to a gene: 7. Germline CDR1 is SGHDT and CDR2 is YYEEEE. The CDR3 nucleotides are TGTGCCAGCAGACTTGGACAGGGGGCGCGAGATACGCAGTATTTT. It is translated as CASRLGQGARDTQYF.

As to this clone: A much larger clonotype is one base distant, so this may be a read error. This sequence joins TRBV12-3 or TRBV12-4 and TRBJ2-1; D remains ambiguous. The length of the CDR3 is 11 residues. V gave up 7 bases and J gave up 4 bases, with 5 bases separating them. The CDR3 reads CASILYNEQFF. The CDR3 DNA follows: TGTGCCAGCATCCTGTACAATGAGCAGTTCTTC.

This clone was recorded many times. J is TRBJ1-2 and V is TRBV6-1; 8 nucleotides match TRBD1. The CDR3 has 14 amino acids. V was clipped by 5 bases and J by 4 bases; unmatched bases: 6. Per germline, CDR1 MNHNS and CDR2 SASEGT. CDR3 loop: CASSPQGAGYGYTF. The CDR3 DNA reads TGTGCCAGCAGTCCCCAGGGGGCGGGCTATGGCTACACCTTC.

Only a few counts were recorded for this clone. Possible read error: a much larger clone is one base away. This chain links TRBV20-1 with TRBJ2-1; D remains ambiguous. Trimming took off 5 bases at V and 9 bases at J, with 11 bases between the two ends. Germline CDR1 is DFQATT and CDR2 is SNEGSKA (reference sequence). CDR3 length: 11 residues. DNA of the CDR3: TGCAGTGCTGCCCCCATGGGTGAGCAGTTCTTC. Its translation is CSAAPMGEQFF.

At least ten counts were recorded for this clone. The chain links TRBV19 to TRBJ1-1, with 7 bases fitting TRBD1. CDR1 is LNHDA, CDR2 SQIVND, per germline (reference sequence). This CDR3 has 14 residues. Trimming at V came to 3 bases and at J to 4 bases, leaving 5 bases not matched to a gene. The CDR3 here is CASSIQGGGTEAFF. CDR3 in DNA: TGTGCCAGTAGTATTCAAGGGGGCGGCACTGAAGCTTTCTTT.

This clone was seen many times. The J gene is TRBJ2-2, the V gene TRBV5-1; D call uncertain. V was trimmed by 0 bases and J by 1 base, leaving 10 bases between them. The CDR3 has 16 residues. Per germline, CDR1 SGHRS and CDR2 YFSETQ. CDR3 nucleotide sequence: TGCGCCAGCAGCTTGGCGTTGGGCAGGAACACCGGGGAGCTGTTTTTT. Residues: CASSLALGRNTGELFF.

This clone showed up many times. The gene calls are TRBV4-1 and TRBJ2-1, with 7 bases matching TRBD2. The CDR3 contains 15 residues. J was trimmed by 1 base and V by 6 bases; bases with no gene match: 6. The V gene's germline CDR1 is MGHRA and CDR2 YSYEKL. The CDR3 loop is CASRPRRGSYNEQFF. In DNA form, the CDR3 reads TGCGCCAGCAGGCCGCGGCGGGGGTCCTACAATGAGCAGTTCTTC.

This clone was seen only a few times. In DNA, the CDR3 is TGTGCCAGCACCACCAGGGGAGGGGGAAAACTGTTTTTT. Protein: CASTTRGGGKLFF. The chain links TRBV6-1 to TRBJ1-4; D may be TRBD1 (6 bases). The CDR3 loop spans 13 amino acids. Germline V gene data show CDR1 as MNHNS and CDR2 as SASEGT. Trimming cost V 7 bases and J 10 bases, with 16 bases left between them.

This clone was observed at least ten times. The chain has TRBV20-1 and TRBJ2-2; 7 nucleotides align to TRBD1. Germline loops: CDR1 DFQATT, CDR2 SNEGSKA (reference sequence). The CDR3 has 14 amino acids. V shed 6 bases, J shed 4 bases, and the junction held 8 bases outside the gene matches. The CDR3 here is CSAATGSATGELFF. The CDR3 coding sequence is TGCAGTGCAGCGACAGGGTCGGCCACCGGGGAGCTGTTTTTT.

This clone has at least ten counts. J is TRBJ1-2 and V is TRBV9; 11 nucleotides line up with TRBD1. The CDR3 has 15 residues. V was pared by 3 bases and J by 3 bases, with 4 bases of the junction left unmatched. CDR1 and CDR2 (germline): SGDLS, YYNGEE. The DNA for the CDR3 is TGTGCCAGCAGCGCGGGGACAGGGGGGGACTATGGCTACACCTTC. This codes for CASSAGTGGDYGYTF.

This clone was detected many times. The V gene is TRBV19, the J gene TRBJ2-5; D tentatively reads TRBD1 or TRBD2 (5 bases each). The germline CDR1 and CDR2 sequences are LNHDA and SQIVND (reference sequence). This CDR3 is built from 14 residues. V was trimmed by 4 bases and J by 5 bases, leaving 14 bases between them. CDR3 residues: CASSTSGPLETQYF. Written as DNA, the CDR3 is TGTGCCAGTAGTACCTCGGGGCCTCTGGAGACCCAGTACTTC. The full variable domain, in which reference TRBV19 and TRBJ2-5 provide the parts outside the CDR3, is DGGITQSPKYLFRKEGQNVTLSCEQNLNHDAMYWYRQDPGQGLRLIYYSQIVNDFQKGDIAEGYSVSREKKESFPLTVTSAQKNPTAFYLCASSTSGPLETQYFGPGTRLLVL.